Listed below are T cell receptor beta chains from one sample, sequenced in a study of cytomegalovirus exposure and HLA in healthy donors. Clones were sequenced by immunoSEQ multiplex PCR, and TCRdb holds only the in-frame ones, with some missing. The sample yields approximately 300,000 clones, approximately 85% seen once. What was sequenced was PBMCs. The receptors were gathered from a woman in her forties in good health and CMV-seropositive. Each CDR3 is given with its conserved first and last residue. Each record gives: clone size, CDR3 length, J gene, V gene, CDR3 protein. Rows may omit the clone size; those that give it use once, few, many or a size class.

clone_size: NA; cdr3_length: 15; j_call: TRBJ2-7; v_call: TRBV9; cdr3_aa: CASSVAPREGVEQYF
clone_size: NA; cdr3_length: 15; j_call: TRBJ1-1; v_call: TRBV28; cdr3_aa: CASSSGQRSNTEAFF
clone_size: few; cdr3_length: 15; j_call: TRBJ1-3; v_call: TRBV4-3; cdr3_aa: CASSQDSGSGNTIYF
clone_size: NA; cdr3_length: 15; j_call: TRBJ1-3; v_call: TRBV19; cdr3_aa: CASSILDTSGNTIYF
clone_size: NA; cdr3_length: 14; j_call: TRBJ2-7; v_call: TRBV30; cdr3_aa: CAWSVGGVSYEQYF
clone_size: NA; cdr3_length: 16; j_call: TRBJ1-2; v_call: TRBV25-1; cdr3_aa: CASSEPGGNGNYGYTF
clone_size: once; cdr3_length: 15; j_call: TRBJ2-7; v_call: TRBV19; cdr3_aa: CASSAGTGADYEQYF
clone_size: NA; cdr3_length: 13; j_call: TRBJ1-2; v_call: TRBV19; cdr3_aa: CASSTTGSGGYTF
clone_size: NA; cdr3_length: 11; j_call: TRBJ2-7; v_call: TRBV7-2; cdr3_aa: CASSFHYEQYF
clone_size: NA; cdr3_length: 12; j_call: TRBJ2-1; v_call: TRBV19; cdr3_aa: CATNRQAGEQFF
clone_size: NA; cdr3_length: 12; j_call: TRBJ2-1; v_call: TRBV19; cdr3_aa: CATGLAYNEQFF
clone_size: NA; cdr3_length: 15; j_call: TRBJ2-3; v_call: TRBV13; cdr3_aa: CASSSTGTTTDTQYF
clone_size: NA; cdr3_length: 13; j_call: TRBJ1-2; v_call: TRBV7-8; cdr3_aa: CASSRTLNYGYTF
clone_size: NA; cdr3_length: 15; j_call: TRBJ2-3; v_call: TRBV25-1; cdr3_aa: CASARTGPFTDTQYF
clone_size: few; cdr3_length: 14; j_call: TRBJ2-3; v_call: TRBV10-3; cdr3_aa: CAISEKAEADTQYF
clone_size: few; cdr3_length: 17; j_call: TRBJ2-3; v_call: TRBV7-2; cdr3_aa: CASSPGGPIRSTDTQYF
clone_size: once; cdr3_length: 16; j_call: TRBJ2-5; v_call: TRBV11-3; cdr3_aa: CASSYTPAGGGETQYF
clone_size: NA; cdr3_length: 16; j_call: TRBJ2-1; v_call: TRBV11-3; cdr3_aa: CASSLTSGSLHNEQFF
clone_size: NA; cdr3_length: 14; j_call: TRBJ2-7; v_call: TRBV6-5; cdr3_aa: CASSRSVQGYEQYF
clone_size: NA; cdr3_length: 15; j_call: TRBJ1-1; v_call: TRBV7-9; cdr3_aa: CASSPQGARGTEAFF
clone_size: NA; cdr3_length: 15; j_call: TRBJ2-5; v_call: TRBV14; cdr3_aa: CASSPGTTSGETQYF
clone_size: NA; cdr3_length: 11; j_call: TRBJ1-2; v_call: TRBV7-2; cdr3_aa: CASSPGYGYTF